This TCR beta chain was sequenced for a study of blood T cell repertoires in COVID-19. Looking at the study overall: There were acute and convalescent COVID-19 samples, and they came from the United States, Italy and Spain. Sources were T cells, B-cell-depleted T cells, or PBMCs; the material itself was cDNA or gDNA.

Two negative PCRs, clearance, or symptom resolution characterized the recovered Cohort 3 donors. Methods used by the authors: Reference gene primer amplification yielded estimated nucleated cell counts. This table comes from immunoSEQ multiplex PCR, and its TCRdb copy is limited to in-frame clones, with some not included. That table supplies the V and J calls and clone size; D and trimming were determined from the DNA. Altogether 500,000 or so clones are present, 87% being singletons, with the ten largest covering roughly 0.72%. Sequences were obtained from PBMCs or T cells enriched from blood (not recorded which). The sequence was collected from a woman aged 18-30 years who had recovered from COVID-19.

The CDR3 loop reads CASSAGTSGGARREQYF. Here the CDR3 DNA reads TGCGCCAGCAGCGCCGGGACTAGCGGGGGGGCCCGTCGTGAGCAGTACTTC. The chain has TRBV5-1 and TRBJ2-7; 16 bases are shared with TRBD2. Trimming at V came to 4 bases and at J to 7 bases, leaving 11 bases not matched to a gene. In germline, CDR1 is SGHRS, CDR2 YFSETQ. The CDR3 length is 17 residues.